This T cell receptor (beta chain) derives from a study of regulatory T cells in long-lasting Graves disease (dated by TCRdb to about 2021). Regarding the study in general: To count as having persistent Graves' disease, a patient had to have received antithyroid drug treatment for over 5 years with TSH receptor autoantibodies remaining persistently positive. Persistent Graves' disease patients were compared with newly diagnosed Graves' disease patients by peripheral blood TCR sequencing and RNA sequencing. The study was conducted in China and was registered as a clinical trial. A total of about 35 samples underwent TCR sequencing: around 13 from persistent and 20 from newly diagnosed Graves' disease patients. Antithyroid drugs had been taken for approximately ten years on average by persistent Graves' disease patients in the clinical cohort. Study-wide findings and limitations: Peripheral blood alone was examined, since thyroid tissue, which constituted the primary lesion, could not be accessed. The small sample size was acknowledged by the authors as a limitation that may reduce accuracy. Sequencing and analysis were restricted to the TCR beta chain. Lower TCR Shannon entropy and fewer highly expanded clones were observed in persistent Graves' disease patients than in newly diagnosed patients, which suggested clonal expansion. A larger number of public clonotypes was shared among persistent patients (approximately 2,600) than among newly diagnosed patients (around 870). Persistent disease showed preferential use of TRBV28, TRBJ1-2 and TRBJ2-5, whereas newly diagnosed disease favored TRBV20-1 and TRBJ2-1.

There are 14 amino acids in the CDR3, from cysteine to phenylalanine inclusive. The kept DNA is CDR3 alone, 42 bases in frame from the first base. At the junction V is shortened by 3 bases and J by 7 bases, with 13 bases in between. CDR1 MNHGY and CDR2 SVAAGI are derived from the germline V gene. Receptor libraries were prepared by multiplex PCR. The sequencer was an Illumina HiSeq 4000. TCR beta libraries were built with iRepertoire HTBI primers and Arm-PCR amplification of CDR3 regions. Gel purification was performed on PCR products prior to sequencing. In the source study's methods: A total of fewer than 70 TRBV and 14 TRBJ segments were identified across samples and were used for gene usage analysis of CDR3 amino acid clonotypes. COPE and FqMerger were used to merge filtered high-quality paired reads into contigs. BLAST was used to align contigs to IMGT TRBV, TRBD and TRBJ reference genes, and CDR3 was defined according to IMGT. Clonotypes above 0.1% frequency were classified as highly expanded clones. Shannon entropy served as the measure of repertoire diversity, while the Gini coefficient captured V-J evenness. A clonotype found in more than one individual was treated as public. The public reads were quality trimmed at Q25 with fastp and then assembled into clones with MiXCR by TCRdb, keeping productive beta chains. For every CDR3 protein sequence, its rows merge into one entry that carries the most common genes and DNA. The V and J calls shown here were made by TCRdb, not taken from the authors' results. The sample table contains roughly 400,000 distinct CDR3 sequences; only one count was recorded for around 20% of them. The ten largest clones represent roughly 13% of the sample.

This clonotype showed up many times. Its cognate antigen has yet to be identified. The sample holds no much larger clone one base away, and base qualities are not on file. The sample's time point label is to be understood as: persistent/refractory GD, antithyroid drugs over 5 years with positive TRAb. For both TCR sequencing and RNA sequencing, RNA was extracted from PBMCs using TRIzol. The diagnosis of Graves' disease followed American Thyroid Association guidelines. The patients came from an endocrinology department in Xi'an, China. Each patient gave roughly 8.4 milliliters of peripheral blood, collected in an EDTA anticoagulant tube. Ficoll Paque Plus density gradient separation was used to isolate PBMCs, and no further T cell sorting was performed. An Agilent 2100 Bioanalyzer and agarose gel were used to check RNA quality, while a NanoDrop 2000 measured RNA concentration.

The source material was peripheral blood mononuclear cells (PBMCs), sampled when the disease was refractory, from a patient treated with antithyroid drugs. The clonotype originates from a female donor with Graves disease. In this chain, TRBV6-9 is recombined with TRBJ2-1; confidence is insufficient to name the D gene. Read as DNA, the sequence is TGTGCCAGCAGTTACTCCGGTGGCTCTAATGAGCAGTTCTTC. It is translated as CASSYSGGSNEQFF.